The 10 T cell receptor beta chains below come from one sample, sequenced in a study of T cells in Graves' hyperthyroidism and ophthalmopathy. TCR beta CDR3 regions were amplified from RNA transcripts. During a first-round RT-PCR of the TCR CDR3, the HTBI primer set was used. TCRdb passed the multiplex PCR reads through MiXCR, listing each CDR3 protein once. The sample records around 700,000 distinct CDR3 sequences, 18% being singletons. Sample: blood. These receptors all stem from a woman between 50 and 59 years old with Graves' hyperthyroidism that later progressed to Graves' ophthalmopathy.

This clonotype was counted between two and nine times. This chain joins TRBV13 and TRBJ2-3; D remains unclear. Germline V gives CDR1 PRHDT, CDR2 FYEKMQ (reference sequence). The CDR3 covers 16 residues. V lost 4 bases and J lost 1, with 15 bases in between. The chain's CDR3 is CASSSSQLSGTDTQYF. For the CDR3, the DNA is TGTGCCAGCAGCTCGTCTCAACTATCCGGCACAGATACGCAGTATTTT.

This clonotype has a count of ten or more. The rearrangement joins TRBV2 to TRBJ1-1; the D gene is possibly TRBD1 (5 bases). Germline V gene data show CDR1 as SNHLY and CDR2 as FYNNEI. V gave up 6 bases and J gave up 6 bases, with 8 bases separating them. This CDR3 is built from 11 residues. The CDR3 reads CASSQGSEAFF. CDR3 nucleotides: TGTGCCAGCAGCCAGGGTTCTGAAGCTTTCTTT.

CDR3: CASSTKNEQYF. DNA of the CDR3: TGTGCCAGCAGCACGAAGAACGAGCAGTACTTC. The rearrangement uses TRBV13 and TRBJ2-7; D unclear. The germline V and J ends were trimmed by 5 bases and 5 bases, with 7 bases remaining between them. CDR3 length: 11 amino acids. Looked up from germline, CDR1 is PRHDT and CDR2 is FYEKMQ (reference sequence).

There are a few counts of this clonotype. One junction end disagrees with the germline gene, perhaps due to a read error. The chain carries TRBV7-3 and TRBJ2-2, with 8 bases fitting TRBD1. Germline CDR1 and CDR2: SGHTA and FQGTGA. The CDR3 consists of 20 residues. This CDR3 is CACSLTVVRGAGGRTGELFF. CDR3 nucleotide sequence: TGTGCCTGCAGCTTAACAGTTGTACGTGGGGCAGGGGGCCGAACCGGGGAGCTGTTTTTT.

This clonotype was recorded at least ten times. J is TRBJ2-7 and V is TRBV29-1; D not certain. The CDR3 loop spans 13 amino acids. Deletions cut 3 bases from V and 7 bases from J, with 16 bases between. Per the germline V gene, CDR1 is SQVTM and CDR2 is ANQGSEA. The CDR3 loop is CSVEGPGLREQYF. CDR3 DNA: TGCAGCGTTGAGGGTCCAGGCTTGAGAGAGCAGTACTTC.

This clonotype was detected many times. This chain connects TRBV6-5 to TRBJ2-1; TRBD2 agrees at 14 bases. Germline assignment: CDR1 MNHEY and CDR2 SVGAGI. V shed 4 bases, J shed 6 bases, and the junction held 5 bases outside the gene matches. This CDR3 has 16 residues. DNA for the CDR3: TGTGCCAGCAGTTCTCGTGGGACTAGCGGGGGCAATGAGCAGTTCTTC. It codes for CASSSRGTSGGNEQFF.

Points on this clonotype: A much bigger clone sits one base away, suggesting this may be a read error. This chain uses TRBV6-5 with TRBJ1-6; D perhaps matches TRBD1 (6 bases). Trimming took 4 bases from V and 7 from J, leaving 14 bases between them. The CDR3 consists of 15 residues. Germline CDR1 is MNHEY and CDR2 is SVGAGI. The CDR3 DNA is TGTGCCAGCAGTTCATGCGGGACACCGAATTCACCCCTCCACTTT. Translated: CASSSCGTPNSPLHF.

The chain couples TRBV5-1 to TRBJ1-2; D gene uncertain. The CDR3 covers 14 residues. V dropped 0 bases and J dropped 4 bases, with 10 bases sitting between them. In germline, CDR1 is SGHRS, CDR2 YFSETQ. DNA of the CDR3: TGCGCCAGCAGCTTGGGGGAACAGACCTATGGCTACACCTTC. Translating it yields CASSLGEQTYGYTF.

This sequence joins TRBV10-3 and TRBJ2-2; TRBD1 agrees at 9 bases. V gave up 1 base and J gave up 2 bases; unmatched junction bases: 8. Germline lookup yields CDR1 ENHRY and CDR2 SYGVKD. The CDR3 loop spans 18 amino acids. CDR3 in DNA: TGTGCCATCAGTGAGTTCGACAGGGGGTTAGTTAACACCGGGGAGCTGTTTTTT. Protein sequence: CAISEFDRGLVNTGELFF.

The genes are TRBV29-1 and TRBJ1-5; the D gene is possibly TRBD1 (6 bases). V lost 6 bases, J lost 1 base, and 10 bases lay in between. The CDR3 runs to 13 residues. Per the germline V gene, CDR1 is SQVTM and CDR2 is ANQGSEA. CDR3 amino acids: CSVRDNSNQPQHF. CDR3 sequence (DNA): TGCAGCGTCCGGGACAACAGCAATCAGCCCCAGCATTTT.